These 5 T cell receptor beta chains came from one sample sequenced in a study of control samples from healthy donors and cancer patients. Produced via immunoSEQ multiplex PCR; TCRdb's table is partial and in-frame only. The sample carries around 130,000 clones, about 88% recorded once. Specimen: blood. Receptors were obtained from a man between 45 and 60 years old in good health.

This chain joins TRBV7-2 and TRBJ2-1, with D tentatively TRBD1 (5 bases). The length of the CDR3 is 15 residues. Germline-derived CDR1 and CDR2 are SGHTA and FQGNSA. Deletions cut 2 bases from V and 2 bases from J, with 10 bases between. In DNA, the CDR3 is TGTGCCAGCAGCTTAAACAGGAATCCCTACAATGAGCAGTTCTTC. It translates to CASSLNRNPYNEQFF.

The chain carries TRBV7-8 and TRBJ1-5, with 10 bases identical to TRBD1. CDR1 SGHVS and CDR2 FQNEAQ come from the germline V gene. J lost 1 base, V lost 0 bases, and 6 bases had no gene match. CDR3 size: 18 residues. The DNA of the CDR3 is TGTGCCAGCAGCTTAGCAGGGACAGGGGCCCAAAGCAATCAGCCCCAGCATTTT. Protein product: CASSLAGTGAQSNQPQHF.

The rearrangement links TRBV19 to TRBJ1-1; D may be TRBD1 (5 bases). Trimming took 7 bases from V and 3 from J, leaving 18 bases between them. The CDR3 contains 15 residues. The germline CDR1 and CDR2 sequences are LNHDA and SQIVND (reference sequence). CDR3 region: CASMDKGRSYTEAFF. CDR3 bases: TGTGCCAGTATGGACAAGGGGCGAAGTTACACTGAAGCTTTCTTT.

This chain's CDR3 is CSASSGFTEAFF. The CDR3 region has the DNA TGCAGTGCTAGTAGTGGGTTCACTGAAGCTTTCTTT. V and J are TRBV20-1 and TRBJ1-1; D remains unclear. CDR3 length equals 12 residues. Germline V CDR1 and CDR2: DFQATT, SNEGSKA (reference sequence). Deletions cut 3 bases from V and 4 bases from J, with 9 bases between.

This clone was detected only a few times. The gene calls are TRBV18 and TRBJ2-2; D is undetermined. CDR1 and CDR2 (germline): KGHSH, LQKENI. V lost 5 bases and J 5 bases, leaving 9 bases between the germline ends. The CDR3 extends over 13 amino acids. The CDR3 sequence: CASSAARTGELFF. CDR3 coding DNA: TGTGCCAGCTCAGCGGCTAGAACCGGGGAGCTGTTTTTT.